This T cell receptor beta chain was sequenced for a study of cytomegalovirus exposure and HLA in healthy donors (dated by TCRdb to 2016 to 2017). For the study in its entirety: In an earlier analysis of 587 of the donors, 276 Gb of sequence data and 100 million or so unique TCR beta sequences from roughly 200 million T cells were reported. About 280 gigabases of sequencing data and 70 million to 100 million unique TCR sequences were included in an early release covering about 700 HLA-typed donors. Among the roughly 390 genotyped donors, around 79% belonged to the genetic ancestry cluster associated with self-reported Caucasian donors. The study aimed to test whether signatures of past pathogen exposure could be identified by cataloging public T cell receptors. The study profiled the T cell repertoires of under 850 subjects by immunosequencing and related them to cytomegalovirus serostatus. Along with the approximately 600-subject first cohort, a separate validation cohort of over a hundred different subjects was used. High-throughput TCR immunosequencing, statistical association of individual TCRs with disease status, and machine learning were combined to predict cytomegalovirus infection status. A later analysis re-examined previously published TCR beta repertoires from hundreds of donors and added high-resolution HLA genotyping to investigate patterns of TCR occurrence. In the later analysis, no new phenotypic data were used to find candidate immune exposures; instead, reliance was placed on TCR beta sequences and their occurrence across donors. In an earlier analysis of several hundred of the donors, high-throughput TCR beta sequencing was used to judge whether each TCR beta V gene segment behaved as functional or pseudogenic. Alongside the repertoire data, information on donor age, sex, ethnicity and CMV serostatus was compiled. Genome-wide SNP genotypes for about 65% of the roughly 700 donors were used in a later genetic analysis, which treated that subset as a discovery cohort. All discovery cohort repertoires had been generated on a single sequencing platform. Class I and class II HLA loci were covered by the typing at four-digit resolution. The number of typed donors differed by locus: roughly 629-630 for A, B, C, DRB1 and DQB1; approximately 520 for DQA1; some 610 for DPA1; and around 450 for DPB1. Because of strong linkage in the cohort, a few DR-DQ haplotypes were treated as single units for association and clustering. Among some 400 genotyped donors of the cohort, an average of approximately 230,000 unique TCR beta nucleotide sequences were sequenced per donor, around 20% of them non-productive. What the work shows at the level of the full study, not this receptor alone: According to a later genetic analysis, donors in an Asian-associated ancestry cluster had fewer N-insertions in productive TCRs than the roughly 660-donor mean. Because some donors lacked HLA typing at each locus, the association tests relied only on the typed subset. Correlated functional status among segregating V segments might be attributable to linkage disequilibrium, but an unknown experimental factor could not be ruled out. Compared with equally common non-associated chains, HLA-associated TCR beta chains in a later analysis were more clonally expanded and had lower generation probabilities. A further reported finding was that TCR beta sequences accurately predicted the HLA-A and HLA-B alleles for most subjects in the first cohort. Some IMGT-functional V segments, including TRBV6-2 and TRBV6-3, could not be told apart with the 87-base-pair reads, so those segments were excluded. A later analysis reported that several top co-occurrence clusters appeared linked to parvovirus B19, influenza, CMV and Epstein-Barr virus. Most CMV-associated TCR beta chains appeared to be HLA-restricted in a later analysis, and the HLA associations seemed to be driven largely by CMV exposure. According to the authors, the approach could potentially be generalized to other disease states and immunological phenotypes. Presence/absence analyses assumed roughly uniform sequencing depth across donors, an assumption that may not hold. In a later analysis, the rate of TCR association differed among HLA loci, with DRB1 alleles having the most associated TCRs and HLA-C alleles having the fewest. In an earlier analysis of fewer than 750 of the donors, most TCR beta V segments were observed in productive rearrangements about 87% or about 30% of the time, broadly matching IMGT annotations. Three of the identified cytomegalovirus-associated TCR beta chains were confirmed in vitro to be specific for cytomegalovirus antigens. Cytomegalovirus status was reported to be diagnosed by the classifier with high specificity and sensitivity in both the original and validation cohorts. The study gave a list of 150 to 200 TCR beta chains associated with cytomegalovirus. When HLA alleles, especially DR and DQ, strongly co-occurred, TCR associations were difficult to assign to individual alleles. This cohort had only TCR beta chains sequenced, and the lack of alpha or paired-chain data limited which features could be detected. In a later analysis, some 17,000 TCR beta sequences were associated with specific HLA alleles at a false discovery rate of 0.05. About 17 rarely observed V segments, including chromosome 9 orphons, were excluded from the earlier analysis of approximately 600 of the donors because counts were too low. Across donors, most TCR sequences were observed very rarely, whereas some public TCRs were present in many individuals. A cluster of highly shared sequence variants was judged likely to be a technical artifact of the sequencing pipeline. The only immune exposure information available for the cohort was CMV serostatus. In a later genetic analysis, a missense DCLRE1C variant was associated with V-gene and J-gene trimming of TCR beta chains, and the association was replicated in an independent cohort.

The cohort was made up of 500 to 850 healthy bone marrow donors. At the time of sampling, every cohort member was nominally healthy, though immune exposures that went unrecorded were likely present. The donor was CMV seropositive and belonged to the group of 250 to 300 seropositive cohort members. Each donor provided a peripheral blood sample, and peripheral blood mononuclear cells were used for TCR beta sequencing. The Qiagen DNeasy Blood Extraction Kit was used to extract genomic DNA from the blood cell samples. Library method: the immunoSEQ multiplex PCR assay. For the multiplex PCR, a mixture combining 60 forward primers for TCR Vbeta segments and 13 reverse primers for TCR Jbeta segments was used. A multiplex PCR assay on genomic DNA amplified the CDR3 region of rearranged TCR beta genes. Amplified TCR beta libraries were sequenced as 87-base-pair reads on the Illumina HiSeq System. Processing in the source paper ran as follows. In a later analysis, 70 million to 95 million unique TCR beta chains were counted across the roughly 700 repertoires, and roughly 10 million of these chains were shared by at least two donors. A nearest-neighbor algorithm error-corrected the raw reads and collapsed the reads into unique sequences, merging closely related sequences to remove PCR and sequencing errors. CDR3 sequences were aligned to IMGT reference sequences to assign V, D and J gene segments. Each retained sequence needed at least a six-nucleotide match to both a V gene segment and a J gene segment. Rearrangements were called productive when the CDR3 lacked stop codons and stayed in frame with V and J; all others were non-productive. CDR3 was defined according to IMGT convention as the region running from the second conserved V-encoded cysteine to the conserved J-encoded phenylalanine. The earlier analysis of about 620 of the donors excluded sequences that lacked an unambiguous match to a single V gene segment. In an earlier analysis of a few hundred of the donors, V segments were called functional above 56.7% productive rearrangements and were called segregating when the between-donor standard deviation exceeded 5%. A statistical classification framework was built for diagnosing cytomegalovirus status from the catalog of TCR beta chain sequences. V and J gene assignment, in a later analysis, came from comparing TCR nucleotide sequences with IMGT/GENE-DB human TR gene sequences. In a later analysis, CDR3 sequences and most-parsimonious VDJ recombination scenarios were assigned using the TCRdist pipeline. A later analysis defined each TCR beta chain by its CDR3 amino acid sequence plus V-gene family, and excluded reads lacking a unique V-gene family. A later analysis removed several hundred highly shared, low-generation-probability nucleotide sequences to deal with suspected cross-contamination and a sequencing artifact. A later analysis calculated a clonal expansion index for each public chain from normalized within-repertoire ranks of inferred template counts. A later analysis computed generation probabilities with a VDJ recombination model fitted to out-of-frame rearrangements, and checked the results against IGoR. In a later analysis, hypergeometric tests were used to score TCR-TCR, TCR-HLA and TCR-CMV co-occurrence, with a repertoire-size bias correction applied to TCR pairs. False discovery rates were estimated in a later analysis by permuting HLA or CMV assignments 20 times. In a later analysis, co-occurring TCRs were grouped using DBSCAN, and TCRdist sequence similarity was added for clustering within HLA-allele-positive subsets. Repertoires with fewer than 30,000 or more than 120,000 public chains, plus five repertoires with anomalous nucleotide sharing, were excluded from co-occurrence clustering. TCRdb limited this immuneACCESS table to in-frame rearrangements with V and J called. A share of clones is missing; checked studies link under half to unresolved V genes, and the rest is unexplained. From that table come the V and J calls and clone size; the DNA was used to work out D and trimming. The sample includes tens of thousands of clones, with roughly 61% observed a single time. The leading ten clones occupy 15% of the sample.

In its sample, this clone was seen a few times. Its antigen target is currently unknown. No base quality values were provided; no much bigger clone lies one nucleotide off. The CDR3 covers 12 residues, taking in both the cysteine and the phenylalanine. This entry keeps only the CDR3 DNA: 36 bases, framed from base 1. Per the germline V gene, SGHTA is the CDR1 and FQGNSA is the CDR2. Trimming at the junction amounts to 2 bases on V and 4 bases on J, and the germline ends lie 5 bases apart. The specimen was PBMCs. The sequence was collected from a woman between 40 and 55 years old in good health and CMV-seropositive. The chain employs TRBV7-2 and TRBJ1-2; the D gene cannot be resolved reliably. The DNA reads TGTGCCAGCAGCTTATCGTCCTATGGCTACACCTTC. Its protein product is CASSLSSYGYTF.